One sample yielded the 10 T cell receptor beta chains listed below, sequenced in a study of T cell repertoires in ileal Crohn's disease (dated by TCRdb to between 2017 and 2020). Library creation used the immunoSEQ multiplex PCR assay. TCRdb retrieved this table from immuneACCESS and kept in-frame rearrangements only. Not all clones are present; in checked studies, unresolved V genes account for under half, and no reason is known for the remainder. The table for this sample lists approximately 6,700 clones; 72% of them were counted only once. Approximately 43% of the sample is taken by the ten largest. The intended sense of this specimen's time point label: proximal margin of the surgical specimen (macroscopically non-inflamed). Sequencing input: ileal tissue. These receptors originate from an adult with Crohn's disease.

The rearrangement links TRBV9 to TRBJ2-2, with D possibly matching TRBD2 (6 bases). V dropped 2 bases and J dropped 5 bases, with 7 bases sitting between them. CDR3 size: 13 residues. Germline CDR1 is SGDLS and CDR2 is YYNGEE. Here the CDR3 DNA reads TGTGCCAGCAGCGTTGGGGGGACCGGGGAGCTGTTTTTT. Translation: CASSVGGTGELFF.

This chain joins TRBV10-1 and TRBJ2-5, with 12 bases matching TRBD2. The trim removed 4 bases at V and 4 bases at J, leaving 4 bases unmatched. The CDR3 has 15 residues. CDR1 and CDR2 from the germline V gene are WNHNN and SYGVQD (reference sequence). The chain's CDR3 is CASSASGRGPETQYF. CDR3 in DNA: TGCGCCAGCAGTGCTAGCGGGAGGGGCCCAGAGACCCAGTACTTC.

V usage is TRBV18 and J usage is TRBJ2-3; unclear D gene. The CDR3 is made up of 15 amino acids. Germline lookup yields CDR1 KGHSH and CDR2 LQKENI. V shed 3 bases and J shed 0 bases, with 10 bases lying between them. The DNA for the CDR3 is TGTGCCAGCTCACCTGTATCAGCGAGCACAGATACGCAGTATTTT. Its protein is CASSPVSASTDTQYF.

This chain connects TRBV7-2 to TRBJ2-1; possibly TRBD1 or TRBD2 for D (6 bases each). This CDR3 has 14 residues. The germline V gene encodes CDR1 SGHTA and CDR2 FQGNSA. V shed 9 bases and J shed 5 bases, with 17 bases lying between them. In nucleotides, the CDR3 is TGTGCCAGTAAAGAAGGGGGGACCCACAATGAGCAGTTCTTC. Translating it yields CASKEGGTHNEQFF.

This clone has more than one count but fewer than ten. The chain recombines TRBV11-1 with TRBJ2-3; D perhaps matches TRBD1 (6 bases). With 1 base removed from V and 4 bases from J, the gap between germline ends came to 15 bases. Germline V gives CDR1 SGHAT, CDR2 FQDESV (reference sequence). The CDR3 extends over 16 amino acids. The CDR3 bases are TGTGCCAGCAGCTTAGGAGGAACAGGGCTTGCAGATACGCAGTATTTT. It yields the protein CASSLGGTGLADTQYF.

The rearrangement uses TRBV5-8 and TRBJ2-1; 7 bases map to TRBD1. In germline, CDR1 is SGHTS, CDR2 YDEGEE. The CDR3 length is 15 residues. Germline trimming cut 7 bases from V and 0 bases from J; bases unmatched to any gene: 7. The CDR3 protein is CASLRDRSSYNEQFF. The CDR3 DNA reads as TGTGCCAGCTTACGGGACAGAAGCTCCTACAATGAGCAGTTCTTC.

This clone was detected only once. This chain connects TRBV2 to TRBJ2-1; tentatively, D is TRBD2 (5 bases). The CDR3 runs 12 residues. V dropped 8 bases and J dropped 10 bases, with 15 bases sitting between them. CDR1 and CDR2 from the germline V gene are SNHLY and FYNNEI. The CDR3 coding sequence is TGTGCCAGCTTTTCAGGTTCGGGGGAGCAGTTCTTC. Translation gives CASFSGSGEQFF.

The chain recombines TRBV6-5 with TRBJ2-7; 7 positions match TRBD1. CDR1 is MNHEY and CDR2 is SVGAGI in the germline V gene. Trimming at V came to 0 bases and at J to 1 base, leaving 6 bases not matched to a gene. The CDR3 loop spans 16 amino acids. CDR3 loop: CASSYSIAGGSYEQYF. The CDR3 DNA reads TGTGCCAGCAGTTACTCGATAGCAGGGGGATCCTACGAGCAGTACTTC.

The V call is TRBV13, the J call TRBJ1-6; D is perhaps TRBD1 (6 bases). Germline loops: CDR1 PRHDT, CDR2 FYEKMQ (reference sequence). The CDR3 extends over 14 amino acids. V lost 6 bases, J lost 4 bases, and 10 bases lay in between. For the CDR3, the DNA is TGTGCCAGCAGTCAAGGACAGTATAATTCACCCCTCCACTTT. Amino acids: CASSQGQYNSPLHF.

The chain couples TRBV2 to TRBJ2-1; 7 bases map to TRBD2. With 4 bases clipped from V and 1 base from J, the junction kept 7 bases outside the gene matches. The length of the CDR3 is 16 residues. The germline CDR1 and CDR2 sequences are SNHLY and FYNNEI. The CDR3 protein is CASSASGLRSYNEQFF. The CDR3 nucleotides are TGTGCCAGCAGTGCCTCGGGACTAAGATCCTACAATGAGCAGTTCTTC.